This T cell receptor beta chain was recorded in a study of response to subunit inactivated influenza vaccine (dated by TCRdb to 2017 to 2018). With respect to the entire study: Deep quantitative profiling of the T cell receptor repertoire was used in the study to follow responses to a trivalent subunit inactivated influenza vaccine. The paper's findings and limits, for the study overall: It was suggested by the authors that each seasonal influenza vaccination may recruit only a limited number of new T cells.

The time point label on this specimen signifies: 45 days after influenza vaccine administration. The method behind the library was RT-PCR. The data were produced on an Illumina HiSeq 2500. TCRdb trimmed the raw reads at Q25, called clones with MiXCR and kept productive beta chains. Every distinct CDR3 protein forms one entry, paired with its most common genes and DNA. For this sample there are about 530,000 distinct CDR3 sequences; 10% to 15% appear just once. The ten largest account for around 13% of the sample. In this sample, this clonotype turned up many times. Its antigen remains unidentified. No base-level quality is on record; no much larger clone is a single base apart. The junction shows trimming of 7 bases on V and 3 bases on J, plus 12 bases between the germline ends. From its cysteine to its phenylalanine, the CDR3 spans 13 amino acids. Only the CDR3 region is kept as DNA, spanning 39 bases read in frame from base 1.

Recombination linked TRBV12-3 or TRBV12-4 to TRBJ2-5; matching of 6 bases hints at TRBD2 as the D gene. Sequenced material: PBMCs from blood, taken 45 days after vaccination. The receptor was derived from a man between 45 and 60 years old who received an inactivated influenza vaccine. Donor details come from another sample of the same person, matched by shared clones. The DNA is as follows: TGTGCCAGCAAGGGCGGGAACGAAGAGACCCAGTACTTC. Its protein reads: CASKGGNEETQYF.